The source of this T cell receptor (beta chain) is a study of patients and donors after allogeneic stem cell transplantation. This CDR3 has 15 residues. Trimming shortened V by 1 base and J by 3 bases, and 12 bases separated the two germline ends. Germline lookup yields CDR1 MGHRA and CDR2 YSYEKL. One entry per CDR3 protein, called by TCRdb with MiXCR from the RT-PCR reads. Among 70,000 to 95,000 distinct CDR3 sequences, approximately 5% were seen once, and the ten largest hold roughly 2.5%. The chain links TRBV4-1 to TRBJ1-1; D is perhaps TRBD1 (5 bases). The TCR sequence derives from a human donor who was either an allogeneic HSCT recipient or a stem cell or donor lymphocyte infusion donor (not recorded which). It is not recorded whose cells these are; they may come from a transplant donor. Sequencing used blood, either unsorted or a sorted T cell fraction (not recorded which). The CDR3 bases are TGCGCCAGCAGCCAAGCAGGGAGGACGTACACTGAAGCTTTCTTT. Its translation: CASSQAGRTYTEAFF.